One and the same sample provided the 21 T cell receptor beta chains below, sequenced in a study of blood T cell repertoires in COVID-19. Clones were sequenced by immunoSEQ multiplex PCR, and TCRdb holds only the in-frame ones, with some missing. The sample has about 170,000 clones; 74% are singletons. The sequenced material came from peripheral blood. These receptors came from a woman of 80 years or more with acute or convalescent COVID-19.

The chain is built from TRBV6-1 and TRBJ1-1, with 9 bases aligning to TRBD1. The CDR3 has 14 amino acids. The trim removed 6 bases at V and 4 bases at J, leaving 6 bases unmatched. Germline loops: CDR1 MNHNS, CDR2 SASEGT. The CDR3 nucleotides are TGTGCCAGCAGCCCCGGGACAGGGAGCACTGAAGCTTTCTTT. Translated, it gives CASSPGTGSTEAFF.

The V gene is TRBV2, the J gene TRBJ1-4; 8 positions agree with TRBD1. The CDR3 consists of 13 residues. Trimming took 7 bases from V and 6 from J; bases not matched to a gene: 4. The V gene's germline CDR1 is SNHLY and CDR2 FYNNEI. The DNA for the CDR3 is TGTGCCAGCAAGACAGGGGTGGATGAAAAACTGTTTTTT. Protein sequence: CASKTGVDEKLFF.

The chain couples TRBV5-1 to TRBJ2-7; maybe TRBD2 (6 bases). Germline V CDR1 and CDR2: SGHRS, YFSETQ. Trimming took off 0 bases at V and 5 bases at J, with 21 bases between the two ends. The CDR3 loop spans 17 amino acids. The CDR3 nucleotides read TGCGCCAGCAGCTTGGACCGGCGGGCCGGGAGTCCAAACGAGCAGTACTTC. Protein sequence: CASSLDRRAGSPNEQYF.

This chain uses TRBV5-1 with TRBJ1-3, with unresolved D. This CDR3 has 19 amino acids. Trimming removed 4 bases at V and 7 bases at J, with 30 bases between. In germline, CDR1 is SGHRS, CDR2 YFSETQ. The CDR3 DNA reads as TGCGCCAGCAGCATATTGGTTGGGCCTTCGGGTAAACTAGGGAACACCATATATTTT. Residues: CASSILVGPSGKLGNTIYF.

This clone was detected only a few times. This chain links TRBV24-1 with TRBJ2-1, with 9 positions matching TRBD2. The CDR3 runs to 18 residues. CDR1 and CDR2 (germline): KGHDR, SFDVKD. The trim removed 2 bases at V and 6 bases at J, leaving 13 bases unmatched. CDR3 coding DNA: TGTGCCACCAGTGATTCCGTTTGGGCTAGCGGGAAGGTCAATGAGCAGTTCTTC. Its protein product is CATSDSVWASGKVNEQFF.

This chain uses TRBV29-1 with TRBJ2-7; the D gene is possibly TRBD2 (6 bases). CDR1 SQVTM and CDR2 ANQGSEA come from the germline V gene. The CDR3 totals 16 residues. The ends were cut back, 0 bases at V and 3 bases at J, with 18 bases in the middle. Here the CDR3 reads CSVEDRDSGYNYEQYF. The CDR3 nucleotides read TGCAGCGTTGAAGATCGGGATAGCGGTTATAACTACGAGCAGTACTTC.

The chain uses TRBV9 and TRBJ2-1; 7 nucleotides match TRBD2. Trimming cost V 2 bases and J 8 bases; bases outside gene matches: 7. Germline CDR1 is SGDLS and CDR2 is YYNGEE. The CDR3 spans 14 residues. The CDR3 spells CASSVRGDMDEQFF. CDR3 nucleotides: TGTGCCAGCAGCGTCCGGGGGGATATGGATGAGCAGTTCTTC. The variable domain in full, with the rest retrieved from reference TRBV9 and TRBJ2-1, is DSGVTQTPKHLITATGQRVTLRCSPRSGDLSVYWYQQSLDQGLQFLIQYYNGEERAKGNILERFSAQQFPDLHSELNLSSLELGDSALYFCASSVRGDMDEQFFGPGTRLTVL.

The chain couples TRBV28 to TRBJ2-7; TRBD2 aligns across 12 bases. CDR3 length: 16 residues. Germline V lookup: CDR1 MDHEN, CDR2 SYDVKM. V was pared by 5 bases and J by 2 bases, with 7 bases of the junction left unmatched. The CDR3 DNA is TGTGCCAGCAGTCGGCTAGCGGGAGGGCGACCCTACGAGCAGTACTTC. Its protein product is CASSRLAGGRPYEQYF.

The chain uses TRBV18 and TRBJ2-3, with D uncertain. Germline V gene sequence: CDR1 KGHSH, CDR2 LQKENI. This CDR3 has 14 residues. V lost 3 bases, J lost 4 bases, and 11 bases lay in between. CDR3 bases: TGTGCCAGCTCACCCGTGAGGTGGGCAGATACGCAGTATTTT. Its protein is CASSPVRWADTQYF.

The chain has TRBV29-1 and TRBJ1-2; D gene ambiguous. Germline V lookup: CDR1 SQVTM, CDR2 ANQGSEA. The CDR3 loop spans 13 amino acids. Trimming took off 4 bases at V and 0 bases at J, with 9 bases between the two ends. For the CDR3, the DNA is TGCAGCGTTGTCGAGAGGGCTAACTATGGCTACACCTTC. It codes for CSVVERANYGYTF.

The DNA of the CDR3 is TGTGCCAGCAGCTTCTCCCTTGGCCTTATTAGCACAGATACGCAGTATTTT. It specifies CASSFSLGLISTDTQYF. The V gene is TRBV12-1, the J gene TRBJ2-3; whether TRBD1, the table's D call, matches the DNA was not checked. TRBV12-1 is a known pseudogene. This CDR3 comprises 17 residues.

This chain links TRBV29-1 with TRBJ2-7; TRBD1 is a possible D gene (6 bases). The germline V gene has CDR1 SQVTM and CDR2 ANQGSEA. V lost 4 bases and J 3 bases, leaving 10 bases between the germline ends. CDR3 size: 12 residues. The CDR3 loop reads CSVGGGLYEQYF. In DNA form, the CDR3 reads TGCAGCGTTGGAGGGGGTCTCTACGAGCAGTACTTC.

V usage is TRBV5-1 and J usage is TRBJ2-1, with TRBD1 matching over 8 bases. This CDR3 has 13 residues. CDR1 SGHRS and CDR2 YFSETQ come from the germline V gene. J gave up 9 bases and V 4 bases, and 6 bases lay outside the gene matches. CDR3 nucleotide sequence: TGCGCCAGCAGCGAAGGACAGGGCGGTGAGCAGTTCTTC. The encoded protein is CASSEGQGGEQFF.

The chain carries TRBV10-1 and TRBJ2-2; maybe TRBD2 (5 bases). The V end lost 3 bases, the J end lost 7 bases, and 9 bases lay between the germline ends. Germline lookup yields CDR1 WNHNN and CDR2 SYGVQD (reference sequence). There are 13 residues in the CDR3. The CDR3 here is CASSESRGGELFF. The CDR3 nucleotides read TGCGCCAGCAGTGAATCTCGGGGCGGGGAGCTGTTTTTT.

This clone came up a few times. V and J are TRBV7-9 and TRBJ1-1, with D perhaps TRBD1 (6 bases). Trimming left V 5 bases short and J 5 bases short, with 12 bases between. CDR1 SEHNR and CDR2 FQNEAQ come from the germline V gene (reference sequence). This CDR3 contains 13 residues. CDR3 loop: CASSAGQLTEAFF. The CDR3 DNA is TGTGCCAGCAGCGCTGGACAGTTGACTGAAGCTTTCTTT.

The CDR3 bases are TGTGCCTGGAGTGCGACCCAGGGGGCGCCTAATGAAAAACTGTTTTTT. Translation: CAWSATQGAPNEKLFF. The chain has TRBV30 and TRBJ1-4, with 8 bases fitting TRBD1. This CDR3 region has 16 residues. CDR1 and CDR2 from the germline V gene are GTSNPN and SVGIG (reference sequence). The V gene end was trimmed by 1 base and the J gene end by 3 bases; junction bases not matched to a gene: 7.

This clone was seen many times. The V gene is TRBV6-5, the J gene TRBJ1-2; D unresolved. The CDR3 has 12 residues. Germline values: CDR1 MNHEY, CDR2 SVGAGI. The ends were cut back, 7 bases at V and 0 bases at J, with 6 bases in the middle. CDR3 nucleotide sequence: TGTGCCAGCAAATCGGCTAACTATGGCTACACCTTC. It specifies CASKSANYGYTF.

This clone was observed a handful of times. This chain joins TRBV28 and TRBJ1-2; D call uncertain. V was clipped by 6 bases and J by 4 bases, with 12 bases between them. The CDR3 runs to 13 residues. Germline assignment: CDR1 MDHEN and CDR2 SYDVKM. The CDR3 loop is CASRTTAIYGYTF. CDR3 sequence (DNA): TGTGCCAGCAGGACAACAGCCATCTATGGCTACACCTTC.

V is TRBV28 and J is TRBJ2-7, with TRBD1 matching 9 bases. The CDR3 consists of 18 residues. The V segment lost 1 base and the J segment 0 bases; nucleotides outside the gene matches: 10. CDR1 and CDR2 from the germline V gene are MDHEN and SYDVKM. The CDR3 loop is CASSLFIVRDRDSYEQYF. Here the CDR3 DNA reads TGTGCCAGCAGTTTATTTATCGTCCGGGACAGGGACTCCTACGAGCAGTACTTC.

The chain combines TRBV6-6 with TRBJ1-2; 9 nucleotides align to TRBD1. This CDR3 contains 14 residues. With 6 bases clipped from V and 3 bases from J, the junction kept 5 bases outside the gene matches. Germline CDR1 reads MNHNY; CDR2 reads SVGAGI (reference sequence). CDR3 region: CASRTGGTDYGYTF. Written as DNA, the CDR3 is TGTGCCAGCAGGACAGGGGGAACAGACTATGGCTACACCTTC.

This chain joins TRBV7-2 and TRBJ2-2; the match to TRBD1 covers 7 bases. The ends lost 7 bases at V and 5 bases at J; junction bases unmatched: 7. Germline V lookup: CDR1 SGHTA, CDR2 FQGNSA. The CDR3 is made up of 14 amino acids. The CDR3 reads CASTQTGDTGELFF. CDR3 DNA: TGTGCCAGCACCCAAACAGGGGATACCGGGGAGCTGTTTTTT.